This is a list of T cell receptor beta chains from one sample in a study of graft-versus-host responses after intestinal transplantation. Clones were sequenced by immunoSEQ multiplex PCR, and TCRdb holds only the in-frame ones, with some missing. The sample records roughly 12,000 clones, about three quarters being singletons. The sample was PBMCs, taken 494 days after intestinal transplant. The receptors were gathered from a human patient who received an intestinal transplant, so some T cells may come from the graft donor. Each CDR3 is given with its conserved first and last residue. A D gene is named only where the DNA matches it firmly. A row's size may be missing; if present it is once, few, many or a size class.

size	D	J	V	DNA	CDR3
NA	NA	TRBJ1-5	TRBV6-1	TGTGCCACAAGGGGACGGAATAGCAATCAGCCCCAGCATTTT	CATRGRNSNQPQHF
NA	TRBD1	TRBJ2-1	TRBV25-1	TGTGCCAGCAGCCCCGCTAACAGGGGTTCGTATGAGCAGTTCTTC	CASSPANRGSYEQFF
NA	NA	TRBJ2-6	TRBV28	TGTGCCAGCAGTGAAAGGGGAGCAGGGGCCAACGTCCTGACTTTC	CASSERGAGANVLTF
few	TRBD2	TRBJ2-1	TRBV7-3	TGTGCCAGCAGCCCAGGACTAGCGGGAGGCTATGGGTCCTACAATGAGCAGTTCTTC	CASSPGLAGGYGSYNEQFF
NA	TRBD1	TRBJ2-2	TRBV11-3	TGTGCCAGCAGTTCGATCGGACAGGGCCCGAACACCGGGGAGCTGTTTTTT	CASSSIGQGPNTGELFF
NA	NA	TRBJ1-1	TRBV6-1	TGTGCCAGCAGTGGAGGGGATATTCCCCTCGAAGCTTTCTTT	CASSGGDIPLEAFF
NA	TRBD2	TRBJ2-2	TRBV6-4	TGTGCCAGCAGTGAGGGACTAGACACCGGGGAGCTGTTTTTT	CASSEGLDTGELFF
once	TRBD1	TRBJ2-3	TRBV30	TGTGCCTGGAGTGTACAGGGGGCAGGAGATACGCAGTATTTT	CAWSVQGAGDTQYF
NA	NA	TRBJ2-3	TRBV29-1	TGCAGCGTCCACGGATACACAGATACGCAGTATTTT	CSVHGYTDTQYF
NA	NA	TRBJ1-2	TRBV6-5	TGTGCCAGCAGTTCACATAGGGGCAGTCAAGGCTACACCTTC	CASSSHRGSQGYTF
NA	NA	TRBJ1-1	TRBV6-6	TGTGCCAGCAGTTACTCGGAGGGCATGAACACTGAAGCTTTCTTT	CASSYSEGMNTEAFF
few	TRBD2	TRBJ2-7	TRBV5-6	TGTGCCAGCAGCTCCCCCGAGGTAGCGGGAGGGACCTACGAGCAGTACTTC	CASSSPEVAGGTYEQYF
NA	NA	TRBJ2-7	TRBV27	TGTGCCAGCAGTTTAAAGAACGGCTTTACCTACGAGCAGTACTTC	CASSLKNGFTYEQYF
NA	NA	TRBJ2-7	TRBV6-5	TGTGCCAGCAGTTACCAGGGGTCATCCGAGCAGTACTTC	CASSYQGSSEQYF
medium-sized	TRBD2	TRBJ2-7	TRBV7-6	TGTGCCAGCAGCTTAGAGACTAGCGCACAATACGAGCAGTACTTC	CASSLETSAQYEQYF
once	NA	TRBJ1-5	TRBV6-6	TGTGCCAGCAGCTCTTGGGGGAGCAATCAGCCCCAGCATTTT	CASSSWGSNQPQHF
NA	TRBD1	TRBJ1-2	TRBV28	TGTGCCACCGGAACAGGGGACTATGGCTACACCTTC	CATGTGDYGYTF
NA	TRBD1	TRBJ2-3	TRBV7-9	TGTGCCAGCAGCTCTCATGTAACAGGGGGCAGGGTAGATACGCAGTATTTT	CASSSHVTGGRVDTQYF
NA	TRBD2	TRBJ2-3	TRBV19	TGTGCCAGTAGTATTCCGGGACTAGCGGGCACAGATACGCAGTATTTT	CASSIPGLAGTDTQYF
NA	NA	TRBJ2-2	TRBV7-9	TGTGCCAGCAGTTACTTTGCCGAAAAGGAGGAGCTGTTTTTT	CASSYFAEKEELFF
NA	NA	TRBJ2-3	TRBV6-6	TGTGCCAGCGGAGTAGGTGTCACAGATACGCAGTATTTT	CASGVGVTDTQYF
NA	TRBD1	TRBJ1-2	TRBV6-5	TGTGCCAGCAGTTACTCGCCACAGGGGAACTATGGCTACACCTTC	CASSYSPQGNYGYTF
few	NA	TRBJ2-5	TRBV6-5	TGTGCCAGCAGTTACGACAGGGGAGGGGAGACCCAGTACTTC	CASSYDRGGETQYF
few	TRBD1	TRBJ1-3	TRBV7-9	TGTGCCAGCAGCTCACCCCGGACAGGGGCAAAGCCTGGAAACACCATATATTTT	CASSSPRTGAKPGNTIYF
NA	TRBD2	TRBJ2-2	TRBV10-1	TGCGCCAGCCCCTCCTCGGGACTAGTTAGAAGCCGGGGAGCTGTTTTT	CASPSSGLVRSRGAVF
once	NA	TRBJ2-2	TRBV9	TGTGCCAGCAGCAGTGTCGGGGCCACCGGGGAGCTGTTTTTT	CASSSVGATGELFF